The 19 T cell receptor beta chains below come from one sample, sequenced in a study of blood T cell repertoires in COVID-19. The protocol was immunoSEQ multiplex PCR, while the TCRdb copy is restricted to in-frame clones and leaves out a portion. In the table there are approximately 330,000 clones, approximately 86% of which are singletons. The sample taken for sequencing was peripheral blood. The receptors shown here come from a man under 40 with COVID-19, enrolled during active disease.

This chain links TRBV18 with TRBJ2-1; 11 bases align to TRBD2. Germline CDR1 reads KGHSH; CDR2 reads LQKENI. The junction had 5 bases not matched to a gene; V was cut back by 7 bases and J by 3 bases. The CDR3 consists of 15 residues. CDR3 region: CASLSSGGYYNEQFF. CDR3 coding DNA: TGTGCCAGCTTATCTAGCGGGGGGTACTACAATGAGCAGTTCTTC.

This clone showed up just once. The V gene is TRBV5-1, the J gene TRBJ2-1, with 7 bases aligning to TRBD1. In germline, CDR1 is SGHRS, CDR2 YFSETQ. The junction had 12 bases not matched to a gene; V was cut back by 4 bases and J by 5 bases. This CDR3 spans 16 amino acids. The chain's CDR3 is CASSQQLGQGDNEQFF. The CDR3 DNA reads TGCGCCAGCAGCCAGCAGCTTGGTCAGGGGGACAATGAGCAGTTCTTC. Full variable domain (missing parts from reference TRBV5-1 and TRBJ2-1): KAGVTQTPRYLIKTRGQQVTLSCSPISGHRSVSWYQQTPGQGLQFLFEYFSETQRNKGNFPGRFSGRQFSNSRSEMNVSTLELGDSALYLCASSQQLGQGDNEQFFGPGTRLTVL.

The J gene is TRBJ2-1, the V gene TRBV7-2; 12 positions match TRBD1. Germline V gene data show CDR1 as SGHTA and CDR2 as FQGNSA. J lost 6 bases, V lost 3 bases, and 3 bases had no gene match. There are 15 residues in the CDR3. CDR3 coding DNA: TGTGCCAGCAGCTTGGGACAGGGGGCCGGCAATGAGCAGTTCTTC. This encodes CASSLGQGAGNEQFF.

This rearrangement joins TRBV6-5 to TRBJ1-1, with a weak D call TRBD1 (6 bases). Germline lookup yields CDR1 MNHEY and CDR2 SVGAGI. The CDR3 has 15 amino acids. Trimming left V 0 bases short and J 4 bases short, with 12 bases between. The CDR3 coding sequence is TGTGCCAGCAGTTACTCCTTTACAGGGTCCACTGAAGCTTTCTTT. Its translation: CASSYSFTGSTEAFF.

The chain uses TRBV11-2 and TRBJ2-1; the D gene is possibly TRBD2 (6 bases). CDR1 SGHAT and CDR2 FQNNGV come from the germline V gene. This CDR3 has 16 residues. V was shortened by 5 bases and J by 5 bases, with 19 bases between the two germline ends. In nucleotides, the CDR3 is TGTGCCAGCAGCACCCGACCCCAGCGGGCAGACAATGAGCAGTTCTTC. The encoded protein is CASSTRPQRADNEQFF.

The chain is built from TRBV13 and TRBJ2-7; 8 nucleotides match TRBD1. Germline CDR1 PRHDT, CDR2 FYEKMQ (reference sequence). V was clipped by 4 bases and J by 8 bases; unmatched bases: 4. The CDR3 is 12 amino acids. The DNA of the CDR3 is TGTGCCAGCAGCTCTAACAGGGGGAAGCAGTACTTC. This sequence encodes CASSSNRGKQYF.

The CDR3 region has the DNA TGCGCCAGCAGCCAGACTGGGTCCTACGAGCAGTACTTC. Translating it yields CASSQTGSYEQYF. The V gene is TRBV4-3, the J gene TRBJ2-7; no clear D. The CDR3 is made up of 13 amino acids. From germline, CDR1 is LGHNA and CDR2 YSLEER. V lost 3 bases and J 1 base, leaving 7 bases between the germline ends.

The chain couples TRBV24-1 to TRBJ1-1, with 11 bases matching TRBD1. Trimming removed 3 bases from V and 10 bases from J; junction bases left unmatched: 9. The V gene's germline CDR1 is KGHDR and CDR2 SFDVKD. The length of the CDR3 is 15 residues. In DNA, the CDR3 is TGTGCCACCAGTGATGAGGGACAGGGGGTCGTAGGAGCTTTCTTT. It yields the protein CATSDEGQGVVGAFF.

The chain has TRBV7-9 and TRBJ2-2, with 7 nucleotides matching TRBD1. The CDR3 totals 16 residues. Per the germline V gene, CDR1 is SEHNR and CDR2 is FQNEAQ (reference sequence). Trimming removed 2 bases from V and 0 bases from J; junction bases left unmatched: 3. The CDR3 sequence is CASSLKTGTNTGELFF. The CDR3 DNA reads as TGTGCCAGCAGCTTAAAGACAGGGACGAACACCGGGGAGCTGTTTTTT.

The V call is TRBV7-2, the J call TRBJ1-6; no firm D call. CDR1 and CDR2 from the germline V gene are SGHTA and FQGNSA. This CDR3 has 16 amino acids. Trimming stripped 3 bases from V and 0 bases from J, with 9 bases between. CDR3 amino acids: CASSFAKSSYNSPLHF. CDR3 DNA: TGTGCCAGCAGCTTTGCCAAGAGCTCCTATAATTCACCCCTCCACTTT.

This clone was seen only a few times. This sequence joins TRBV12-5 and TRBJ1-5; possibly TRBD1 for D (6 bases). Germline CDR1 and CDR2: LGHNT and FRNRAP. V was pared by 6 bases and J by 3 bases, with 12 bases between. CDR3 length: 14 amino acids. The CDR3, as DNA: TGTGCTAGTGGCCTCGACAGGTTCAATCAGCCCCAGCATTTT. This sequence encodes CASGLDRFNQPQHF.

The chain employs TRBV10-3 and TRBJ1-2; D might be TRBD1 (5 bases). V shed 6 bases and J shed 2 bases, with 13 bases lying between them. Germline assignment: CDR1 ENHRY and CDR2 SYGVKD. The length of the CDR3 is 14 residues. The CDR3 DNA reads TGTGCCATCAGGCGACAGTCTCCCAACTATGGCTACACCTTC. It specifies CAIRRQSPNYGYTF.

There are a few counts of this clone. The V and J genes are TRBV15 and TRBJ1-2, with TRBD1 matching 10 bases. The ends lost 8 bases at V and 2 bases at J; junction bases unmatched: 5. The CDR3 contains 14 residues. Germline V gives CDR1 LNHNV, CDR2 YYDKDF (reference sequence). DNA of the CDR3: TGTGCCACCGCGCCGGGACAGGGGAACTATGGCTACACCTTC. Its protein product is CATAPGQGNYGYTF.

This chain joins TRBV7-9 and TRBJ1-1; D not resolved. CDR1 and CDR2 (germline): SEHNR, FQNEAQ (reference sequence). V was trimmed by 0 bases and J by 6 bases, leaving 8 bases between them. This CDR3 has 13 amino acids. The DNA for the CDR3 is TGTGCCAGCAGCTTAGCGCGGGGATCTGAAGCTTTCTTT. Protein product: CASSLARGSEAFF.

The rearrangement joins TRBV7-2 to TRBJ2-2; TRBD2 agrees at 11 bases. V lost 5 bases, J lost 4 bases, and 6 bases stayed unmatched. The germline V gene has CDR1 SGHTA and CDR2 FQGNSA. The CDR3 covers 16 residues. As DNA, the CDR3 is TGTGCCAGCAGCGACCAGGGACTAGCGGTCACCGGGGAGCTGTTTTTT. Translation: CASSDQGLAVTGELFF.

The chain has TRBV7-9 and TRBJ1-1; 7 bases fit TRBD1. The ends lost 5 bases at V and 3 bases at J; junction bases unmatched: 6. Looked up from germline, CDR1 is SEHNR and CDR2 is FQNEAQ (reference sequence). The CDR3 consists of 14 residues. The CDR3 is CASSQGDRYTEAFF. CDR3 nucleotide sequence: TGTGCCAGCAGCCAGGGGGATCGGTACACTGAAGCTTTCTTT.

J is TRBJ1-2 and V is TRBV6-5; D is possibly TRBD1 (5 bases). Trimming stripped 6 bases from V and 8 bases from J, with 10 bases between. CDR1 MNHEY and CDR2 SVGAGI come from the germline V gene. The CDR3 loop spans 11 amino acids. The CDR3 region has the DNA TGTGCCAGCAGAGGGGAAGTCGGCTACACCTTC. It translates to CASRGEVGYTF.

This clone appeared once. The genes are TRBV19 and TRBJ2-3; TRBD1 matches 10 bases. The CDR3 length is 16 residues. V was clipped by 6 bases and J by 4 bases; unmatched bases: 10. The V gene's germline CDR1 is LNHDA and CDR2 SQIVND (reference sequence). CDR3 nucleotide sequence: TGTGCCAGTAGCCCCCCGACAGGGGGCGTACCAGATACGCAGTATTTT. It specifies CASSPPTGGVPDTQYF.

The chain is built from TRBV6-4 and TRBJ2-1, with TRBD2 matching 11 bases. Germline loops: CDR1 MRHNA, CDR2 SNTAGT. V trimming: 3 bases; J trimming: 2 bases; junction bases outside the gene matches: 12. The CDR3 consists of 19 residues. CDR3 sequence: CASSEFPPLAGGTYNEQFF. The CDR3 nucleotides are TGTGCCAGCAGTGAGTTCCCACCCTTAGCGGGAGGGACCTACAATGAGCAGTTCTTC.